The T cell receptor (beta chain) under discussion was sequenced for a study of CD4 T cells in relation to SARS-CoV-2 and coronaviruses (TCRdb year 2021). For the study in its entirety: In the ViraFEST assay, PBMCs were cultured with antigen for under twelve days, after which TCR beta CDR3s were sequenced to identify antigen-specific clonal expansions. The negative reference condition was either a culture with an HIV-1 Nef peptide pool or a culture with no peptide. HLA restriction was mapped for shared crossreactive spike epitopes using patient-derived lymphoblastoid cell lines. Memory CD4+ T cell crossreactivity between SARS-CoV-2 and common cold coronavirus spike proteins was assessed at the TCR clonotype level in the study. The Adaptive Biotechnologies TCR-sequencing kit was used to sequence samples from a few pre-COVID donors and the naive versus memory experiments, while other data came from Illumina-based sequencing. A different TCR-beta assay, based on Illumina, was used to sequence expansion assays from other donors in the study. Findings and caveats that apply to the study as a whole: Crossreactivity analysis centred on spike protein, so crossreactivity against other viral proteins was not assessed. In around three fifths of donors, memory CD4+ clonotypes turned up that crossrecognized SARS-CoV-2 and at least one common cold coronavirus spike. The study was limited by small numbers of patients and tested TCRs. No donor contributed both pre-pandemic and post-infection samples, which limited tracing the source of pre-existing responses. Crossreactive clones showed significantly weaker SARS-CoV-2-driven expansion than monoreactive clones, consistent with antigenic imprinting.

Library generation was performed with the immunoSEQ multiplex PCR assay. The original pipeline was this. During preprocessing, nonproductive sequences were removed, as were CDR3s that did not start with C, did not end with F or W, or were shorter than 7 amino acids. Antigen-specific clonotypes were called with the MANAFEST web app on the basis of expansion relative to the reference and to other culture wells. A clone was considered positive if significant expansion relative to the reference culture was observed in 2 of 3 replicate wells at an FDR below 0.05. A further requirement for positive clones was significant expansion compared with all other tandem wells, along with an odds ratio above 5. CDR3 homology was measured as pairwise Levenshtein distance, computed with the stringdist R package after trimming three terminal residues from each end. TCRdb carries this immuneACCESS record with in-frame sequences only. Its versions omit some clonotypes, under half of them owing to an unresolved V gene in the studies checked, with the rest unexplained. V and J calls and clone size are those listed in that table; D and trimming were worked out from the DNA. The sample yields over 15,000 clones; about 68% were counted once. Of the sample, about 29% is held by the ten largest clones.

CD4+ T cells from unexposed donors were collected before the COVID-19 pandemic (2011-2018). Following 10 days of culture, the EasySep CD4+ T cell isolation kit was used to isolate CD4+ T cells. As far as cell numbers permitted, CD4+ T cells from unexposed donors were tested for reactivity against SARS-CoV-2 S and N as well as four spike pools from common cold coronaviruses. Each well held more than 1.5 million PBMCs cultured in IMDM containing around 4.9% human AB serum and approximately 9.3 IU/ml IL-2. Half of the culture medium was replaced with fresh IL-2-containing medium on days 3 and 7. Each peptide culture condition was generally run in triplicate replicate wells. Leukapheresis product for the unexposed donors was bought commercially. Ficoll-Paque PLUS gradient centrifugation was used to isolate PBMCs from either whole blood or leukapheresis product. PBMCs were either used fresh in the expansion assay or cryopreserved at -140 degrees C. The QIAamp Micro DNA Kit was used to extract genomic DNA from the CD4+ T cells.

V was cut back by 4 bases and J by 5 bases, leaving a gap of 14 bases between them. CDR3 length: 14 amino acids, cysteine to phenylalanine. The sequence is cut down to CDR3 DNA, 42 bases in frame from base 1. CDR1 LGHNA and CDR2 YNFKEQ are derived from the germline V gene. Note on this clone: It has no known antigen specificity. Base-call qualities are not available, and no considerably larger clone is one nucleotide away.

The chain employs TRBV4-2 and TRBJ2-5, with the identity of the D gene unclear. This receptor was taken from a human donor in good health. Material: CD4+ T cells from PBMCs, cultured in vitro. The DNA sequence is given as TGTGCCAGCAGCCGCGAACGGACCACGGAGACCCAGTACTTC. Its protein reads: CASSRERTTETQYF.